The present T cell receptor (beta chain) was sequenced within a study of long-term antiretroviral therapy in people with HIV. This CDR3 region has 14 residues. J lost 4 bases, V lost 0 bases, and 3 bases had no gene match. Germline V CDR1 and CDR2: SGDLS, YYNGEE. The run of the v3.0 immunoSEQ assay was at survey level. The table came from immunoSEQ multiplex PCR; TCRdb's copy has only in-frame clones and leaves some out. This sample has over 25,000 clones; over 75% occur once, and the top ten carry around 4.1%. The receptor was derived from a woman younger than 35 with HIV. Source: unsorted PBMCs, taken 0.5 years after starting antiretroviral therapy. The chain couples TRBV9 to TRBJ1-1, with TRBD1 matching 7 bases. As DNA, the CDR3 is TGTGCCAGCAGCGTAGGGCAGGGGGTCACTGAAGCTTTCTTT. This sequence encodes CASSVGQGVTEAFF.